A single sample gave rise to the 9 T cell receptor beta chains below, sequenced in a study of CD8+ T cells in alopecia areata. The authors extracted RNA and reverse transcribed it into cDNA as the sequencing template. Libraries were prepared by immunoSEQ multiplex PCR; TCRdb keeps only in-frame clonotypes and omits some of them. The data hold 150,000 or so clones, with approximately 60% observed a single time. Sequencing was done on a sample of CD4+ T cells sorted from blood. The receptors here all came from a human donor in good health.

The genes are TRBV7-2 and TRBJ2-2; D possibly corresponds to TRBD1 (5 bases). CDR1 SGHTA and CDR2 FQGNSA come from the germline V gene. This CDR3 contains 12 residues. V was shortened by 3 bases and J by 9 bases, with 8 bases between the two germline ends. The CDR3 nucleotides are TGTGCCAGCAGCTTCGGACACCGGGAGCTGTTTTTT. Residues: CASSFGHRELFF.

The chain recombines TRBV6-6 with TRBJ1-2; D unclear. In germline, CDR1 is MNHNY, CDR2 SVGAGI (reference sequence). V dropped 2 bases and J dropped 7 bases, with 5 bases sitting between them. This CDR3 is 11 amino acids long. The CDR3 nucleotides read TGTGCCAGCAGTTACAGGTCTGGCTACACCTTC. Translating it yields CASSYRSGYTF.

The CDR3 spells CASSVAPSYEQYF. CDR3 sequence (DNA): TGTGCCAGCAGTGTGGCCCCAAGCTACGAGCAGTACTTC. V and J are TRBV2 and TRBJ2-7; D is unclear. The V gene's germline CDR1 is SNHLY and CDR2 FYNNEI. This CDR3 is built from 13 residues. V lost 4 bases, J lost 3 bases, and 10 bases lay in between.

This clone was detected only once. This chain uses TRBV29-1 with TRBJ2-1; 14 bases fit TRBD2. V lost 3 bases to trimming and J lost 9 bases; unmatched junction nucleotides: 7. CDR1 is SQVTM, CDR2 ANQGSEA, per germline. This CDR3 spans 15 amino acids. This CDR3 is CSVEGLAGVFSEQFF. CDR3 coding DNA: TGCAGCGTTGAGGGACTAGCGGGAGTCTTTTCTGAGCAGTTCTTC.

The chain combines TRBV9 with TRBJ2-6; no clear D gene. Germline assignment: CDR1 SGDLS and CDR2 YYNGEE. The CDR3 spans 16 residues. V was trimmed by 4 bases and J by 0 bases, leaving 11 bases between them. As DNA, the CDR3 is TGTGCCAGCAGCTCTAGTCAGAGCTCTGGGGCCAACGTCCTGACTTTC. It is translated as CASSSSQSSGANVLTF.

This sequence joins TRBV29-1 and TRBJ2-1; tentative D call: TRBD2 (5 bases). The CDR3 has 11 amino acids. V lost 7 bases to trimming and J lost 8 bases, with 12 bases between them. Germline CDR1 SQVTM, CDR2 ANQGSEA. The CDR3 region is CSAGIVDEQFF. The CDR3 DNA is TGCAGCGCCGGGATTGTAGATGAGCAGTTCTTC.

The chain couples TRBV6-1 to TRBJ2-1; 9 bases are shared with TRBD2. This CDR3 has 15 residues. In germline, CDR1 is MNHNS, CDR2 SASEGT. Losses at the gene ends were 6 bases for V and 6 bases for J; bases not matched to a gene: 9. CDR3 amino acids: CASRPIAGAGNEQFF. The CDR3 DNA follows: TGTGCCAGCAGACCTATAGCGGGAGCCGGCAATGAGCAGTTCTTC.

The rearrangement links TRBV29-1 to TRBJ2-3; tentatively, D is TRBD2 (6 bases). CDR1 and CDR2 from the germline V gene are SQVTM and ANQGSEA. This CDR3 has 15 amino acids. V was pared by 1 base and J by 2 bases, with 13 bases between. CDR3 in DNA: TGCAGCGTTGAAGGTCCGGGAGCCGACACAGATACGCAGTATTTT. This codes for CSVEGPGADTDTQYF.

The V and J genes are TRBV2 and TRBJ2-3; D perhaps matches TRBD1 (5 bases). This CDR3 contains 12 residues. V lost 8 bases, J lost 6 bases, and 12 bases lay in between. Germline assignment: CDR1 SNHLY and CDR2 FYNNEI. CDR3 nucleotides: TGTGCCAGCTCTTGGGGCGCGGATACGCAGTATTTT. This codes for CASSWGADTQYF. Full variable domain (rest looked up from reference TRBV2 and TRBJ2-3): EPEVTQTPSHQVTQMGQEVILRCVPISNHLYFYWYRQILGQKVEFLVSFYNNEISEKSEIFDDQFSVERPDGSNFTLKIRSTKLEDSAMYFCASSWGADTQYFGPGTRLTVL.